The 5 T cell receptor beta chains below were found in one sample sequenced in a study of cytotoxic CD8 clonotypes in ibrutinib-treated CLL. Profiled with immunoSEQ multiplex PCR; TCRdb holds only in-frame clones, not every one. The data show 40,000 or so clones, 45% to 50% seen once. Here the sequenced sample was PBMCs, taken before ibrutinib treatment. The receptor set was obtained from a human donor with chronic lymphocytic leukemia.

The chain combines TRBV5-8 with TRBJ1-2; 8 bases fit TRBD1. The CDR3 contains 15 residues. Germline V gene data show CDR1 as SGHTS and CDR2 as YDEGEE. Unmatched junction bases numbered 11, after V lost 4 bases and J lost 6 bases. As DNA, the CDR3 is TGTGCCAGCAGCGAAAAGACAGGGGCGCGGAATGGCTACACCTTC. Its protein product is CASSEKTGARNGYTF.

The chain joins TRBV19 to TRBJ1-5; 8 bases align to TRBD1. Germline trimming cut 4 bases from V and 5 bases from J; bases unmatched to any gene: 10. The CDR3 extends over 16 amino acids. CDR1 and CDR2 (germline): LNHDA, SQIVND (reference sequence). Written as DNA, the CDR3 is TGTGCCAGTAGTACGATTGACAGGGGATTTCATCAGCCCCAGCATTTT. This translates into CASSTIDRGFHQPQHF.

This rearrangement joins TRBV15 to TRBJ2-5, with 10 nucleotides matching TRBD2. This CDR3 spans 15 amino acids. Germline assignment: CDR1 LNHNV and CDR2 YYDKDF (reference sequence). The V and J ends lost 3 bases and 1 base, in that order; junction bases with no gene match: 2. CDR3 sequence: CATSRGLAPQETQYF. The CDR3, as DNA: TGTGCCACCAGCAGGGGACTAGCGCCCCAAGAGACCCAGTACTTC.

The chain joins TRBV5-8 to TRBJ1-2; possibly TRBD1 for D (5 bases). Trimming cost V 2 bases and J 2 bases, with 13 bases left between them. Germline V gene lookup returns CDR1 SGHTS and CDR2 YDEGEE. CDR3 length equals 15 residues. The CDR3 DNA sequence: TGTGCCAGCAGCTTCCCGGGACGGGGGAACTATGGCTACACCTTC. This sequence encodes CASSFPGRGNYGYTF.

The V and J genes are TRBV15 and TRBJ2-5; perhaps TRBD1 as D (6 bases). CDR1 and CDR2 from the germline V gene are LNHNV and YYDKDF (reference sequence). V gave up 3 bases and J gave up 4 bases, with 21 bases separating them. This CDR3 is 17 amino acids long. For the CDR3, the DNA is TGTGCCACCAGCAGGGCCCTGACAGGTTCGGGGCGAGAGACCCAGTACTTC. This translates into CATSRALTGSGRETQYF.